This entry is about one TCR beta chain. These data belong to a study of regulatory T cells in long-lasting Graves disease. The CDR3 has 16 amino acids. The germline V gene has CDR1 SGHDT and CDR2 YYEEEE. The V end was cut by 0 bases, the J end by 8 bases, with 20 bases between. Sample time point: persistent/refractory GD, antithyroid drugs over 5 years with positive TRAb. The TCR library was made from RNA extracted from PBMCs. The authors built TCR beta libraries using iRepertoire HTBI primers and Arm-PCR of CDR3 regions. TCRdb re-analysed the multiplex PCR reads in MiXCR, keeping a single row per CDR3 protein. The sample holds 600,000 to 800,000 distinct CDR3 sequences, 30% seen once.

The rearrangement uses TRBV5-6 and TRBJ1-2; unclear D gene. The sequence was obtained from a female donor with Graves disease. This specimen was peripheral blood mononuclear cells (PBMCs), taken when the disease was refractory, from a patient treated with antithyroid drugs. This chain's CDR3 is CASSLVSNGGSMGYTF. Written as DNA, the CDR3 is TGTGCCAGCAGCTTGGTTTCCAACGGCGGGTCTATGGGCTACACCTTC. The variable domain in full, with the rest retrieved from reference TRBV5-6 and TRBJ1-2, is DAGVTQSPTHLIKTRGQQVTLRCSPKSGHDTVSWYQQALGQGPQFIFQYYEEEERQRGNFPDRFSGHQFPNYSSELNVNALLLGDSALYLCASSLVSNGGSMGYTFGSGTRLTVV.